This section outlines one T cell receptor (beta chain) sequence together with its context. What it binds is not known. The source material, RNA transcripts, was used to amplify TCR beta CDR3 regions. An initial round of RT-PCR targeting the TCR CDR3 relied on the HTBI primer set. MiXCR was run by TCRdb on the multiplex PCR reads, yielding one entry per CDR3 protein. The table includes 300,000 to 400,000 distinct CDR3 sequences, 11% to 15% detected once. This sample was taken from a study of T cells in Graves' hyperthyroidism and ophthalmopathy. Study-level findings and limits: The majority of expanded thyroid clonotypes above 0.001 also appeared in blood.

The CDR3 is 14 amino acids. V lost 7 bases, J lost 10 bases, and 19 bases lay in between. Germline CDR1 and CDR2: SNHLY and FYNNEI. The chain couples TRBV2 to TRBJ1-4; D possibly corresponds to TRBD1 (5 bases). The source of this sequence is a woman in her thirties with Graves' hyperthyroidism. The sample taken for sequencing was blood. CDR3 amino acids: CASKDTEGWGKLFF. Written as DNA, the CDR3 is TGTGCCAGCAAGGATACTGAGGGGTGGGGAAAACTGTTTTTT.